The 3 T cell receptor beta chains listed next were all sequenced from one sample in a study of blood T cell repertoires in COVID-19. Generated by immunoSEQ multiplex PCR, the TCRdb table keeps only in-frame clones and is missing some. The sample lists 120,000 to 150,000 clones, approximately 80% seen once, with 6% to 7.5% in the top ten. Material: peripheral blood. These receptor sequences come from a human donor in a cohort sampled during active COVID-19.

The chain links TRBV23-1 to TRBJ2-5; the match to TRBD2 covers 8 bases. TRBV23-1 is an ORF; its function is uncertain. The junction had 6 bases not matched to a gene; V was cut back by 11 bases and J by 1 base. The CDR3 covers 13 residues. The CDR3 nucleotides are TGCGCCCGACGGGGGGGGATCCAAGAGACCCAGTACTTC. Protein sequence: CARRGGIQETQYF.

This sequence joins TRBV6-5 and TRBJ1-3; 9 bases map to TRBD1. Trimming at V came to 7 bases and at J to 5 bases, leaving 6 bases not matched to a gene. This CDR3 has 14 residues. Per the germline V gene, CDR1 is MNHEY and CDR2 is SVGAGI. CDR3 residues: CASILGTGRNTIYF. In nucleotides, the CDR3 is TGTGCCAGCATCCTAGGGACAGGGAGAAACACCATATATTTT.

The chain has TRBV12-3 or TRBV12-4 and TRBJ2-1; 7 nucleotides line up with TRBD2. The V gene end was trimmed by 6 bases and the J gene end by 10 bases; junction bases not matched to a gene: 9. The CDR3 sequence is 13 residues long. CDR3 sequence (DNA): TGTGCCAGCAGCCCGTACGGGGAGGGCGAGCAGTTCTTC. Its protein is CASSPYGEGEQFF.